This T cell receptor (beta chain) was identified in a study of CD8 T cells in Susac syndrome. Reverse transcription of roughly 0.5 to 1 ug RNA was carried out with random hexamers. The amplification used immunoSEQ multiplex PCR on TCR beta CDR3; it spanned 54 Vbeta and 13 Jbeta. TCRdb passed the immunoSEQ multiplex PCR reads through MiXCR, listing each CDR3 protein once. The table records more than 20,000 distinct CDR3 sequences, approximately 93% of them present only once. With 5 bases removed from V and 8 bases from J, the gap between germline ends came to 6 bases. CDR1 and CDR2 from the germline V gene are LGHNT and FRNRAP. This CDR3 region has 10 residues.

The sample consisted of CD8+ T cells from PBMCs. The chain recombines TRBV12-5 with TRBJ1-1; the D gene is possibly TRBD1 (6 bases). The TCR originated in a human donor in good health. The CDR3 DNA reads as TGTGCTAGTGGTGGGACAGAAGCTTTCTTT. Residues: CASGGTEAFF.